The source of this T cell receptor beta chain is a study of Ad26.COV2.S vaccination and SARS-CoV-2 variants. Study background: Doses of Ad26.COV2.S were injected into muscle once or twice, 56 days apart.

Sequencing used immunoSEQ multiplex PCR; TCRdb keeps in-frame clones, though not all of them. Of around 400,000 clones listed, around 90% are singletons. Documented treatment: roughly 19 received Ad26.COV2.S at low or high dose, single or two shots; about 5 received placebo; per-sample allocation not given. Material that was analyzed had been drawn on day 63 after the first vaccine or placebo injection. On this clone itself: Its antigen is as yet unknown.

The CDR3 is 13 amino acids. Germline CDR1 is SGHRS and CDR2 is YFSETQ. V trimming: 4 bases; J trimming: 6 bases; junction bases outside the gene matches: 5. Study conclusions and caveats: With respect to non-spike TCR breadth, vaccine and placebo recipients were similar. Possibly, TCR breadth and depth analyses underestimated total T cell responses.

The sequence was obtained from a person aged 18-65 years who received the Ad26.COV2.S COVID-19 vaccine or a placebo. Sequencing was performed on peripheral blood, taken in a trial of Ad26.COV2.S vaccine versus placebo. The gene calls are TRBV5-1 and TRBJ1-1; 8 positions agree with TRBD1. CDR3 loop: CASSPTGDAEAFF. CDR3 bases: TGCGCCAGCAGCCCGACAGGGGATGCTGAAGCTTTCTTT. Filled out from reference TRBV5-1 and TRBJ1-1, the complete variable domain reads KAGVTQTPRYLIKTRGQQVTLSCSPISGHRSVSWYQQTPGQGLQFLFEYFSETQRNKGNFPGRFSGRQFSNSRSEMNVSTLELGDSALYLCASSPTGDAEAFFGQGTRLTVV.